These T cell receptor beta chains were read from a single sample in a study of spatial heterogeneity in lung cancer. TCRdb reprocessed the 5' RACE reads via MiXCR and lists one record per CDR3 protein. The sample lists roughly 21,000 distinct CDR3 sequences, approximately 3% occurring once. Sequenced here: PBMCs, sampled at surgery. These receptors came from a female donor with early-stage non-small cell lung cancer. Both conserved end residues are part of each CDR3. The D gene is left open where the match is weak. Expanded clones are given a class, and other clones once, few, many or no size at all.

>TRBD2|TRBV15|few|TRBJ2-3
TGTGCCACCAGCAGGCTAGCGGCTAGCACAGATACGCAGTATTTT
CATSRLAASTDTQYF
>-|TRBV28|many|TRBJ2-3
TGTGCCAGCGGTTTGAACAGGGTCCCGATTTATGATACGCAGTATTTT
CASGLNRVPIYDTQYF
>TRBD1|TRBV10-3|many|TRBJ2-7
TGTGCCATCAGTGACAGGGGGCAGGGCTACGAGCAGTACTTC
CAISDRGQGYEQYF
>-|TRBV7-2|many|TRBJ2-1
TGTGCCAGACAGCGTAGAGCGGGCACCTACAATGAGCAGTTCTTC
CARQRRAGTYNEQFF
>-|TRBV2|many|TRBJ1-1
TGTGCCAGCAGTGAGGAAAGGAACACTGAAGCTTTCTTT
CASSEERNTEAFF
>-|TRBV28|-|TRBJ2-7
TGTGCCAGTCAGCGGACCGCCTACGAGCAGTACTTC
CASQRTAYEQYF
>TRBD1|TRBV20-1|many|TRBJ2-7
TGCAGTGCCCAGTCCTGGGACAGGGCCTACGAGCAGTACTTC
CSAQSWDRAYEQYF
>TRBD2|TRBV9|many|TRBJ2-1
TGTGCCAGCAGCGTAGAGGGCGGGAGGGCCGCCTACAATGAGCAGTTCTTC
CASSVEGGRAAYNEQFF
>-|TRBV7-9|many|TRBJ2-1
TGTGCCAGCAGCTTCGGGTTGGATGAGCAGTTCTTC
CASSFGLDEQFF
>-|TRBV18|many|TRBJ2-4
TGTGCCAGCTCACCACCGCTAGGGGAAGTCAAAAACATTCAGTACTTC
CASSPPLGEVKNIQYF
>-|TRBV7-8|many|TRBJ2-7
TGTGCCAGCAGCGGAGCAGGGGTGCTAGAAGGAAGAATCTCCTACGAGCAGTACTTC
CASSGAGVLEGRISYEQYF